The clone carrying this T cell receptor beta chain showed up just once. The source of the sample is a study of blood T cell repertoires in COVID-19. Study details: There were acute and convalescent COVID-19 samples, and they came from the United States, Italy and Spain. Sample material is recorded as cDNA or gDNA derived from T cells, B-cell-depleted T cells, or PBMCs.

Germline CDR1 reads SGHAT; CDR2 reads FQNNGV. Trimming cost V 5 bases and J 2 bases; bases outside gene matches: 3. This CDR3 region has 14 residues. Original methodology: Nucleated cell counts were estimated from reference gene primer amplification. Produced via immunoSEQ multiplex PCR; TCRdb's table is partial and in-frame only. V, J and clone size derive from that table, while D and trimming were established from the DNA sequence. The sample lists approximately 110,000 clones; less than 80% were seen once. The sample taken for sequencing was peripheral blood. The chain has TRBV11-2 and TRBJ1-3, with 7 nucleotides matching TRBD1. The sequence was collected from a man in his sixties or seventies with active or convalescent COVID-19. The CDR3 loop is CASSPGQAGNTIYF. The CDR3 nucleotides read TGTGCCAGCAGCCCTGGACAGGCTGGAAACACCATATATTTT.